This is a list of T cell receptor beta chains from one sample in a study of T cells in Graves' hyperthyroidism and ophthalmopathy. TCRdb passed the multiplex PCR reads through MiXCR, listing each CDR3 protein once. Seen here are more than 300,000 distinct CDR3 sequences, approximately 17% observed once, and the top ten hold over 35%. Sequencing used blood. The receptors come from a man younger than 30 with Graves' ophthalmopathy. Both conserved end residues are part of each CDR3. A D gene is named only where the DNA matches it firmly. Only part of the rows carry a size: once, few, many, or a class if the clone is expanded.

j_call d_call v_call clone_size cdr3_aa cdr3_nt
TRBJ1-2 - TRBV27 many CASSLGRPRDGYGYTF TGTGCCAGCAGTTTGGGGAGGCCCAGGGATGGATATGGCTACACCTTC
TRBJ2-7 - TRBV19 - CASSIGGLGNEQYF TGTGCCAGTAGTATAGGAGGGTTGGGAAACGAGCAGTACTTC
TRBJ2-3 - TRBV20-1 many CSASGLTDTQYF TGCAGTGCTAGTGGCCTCACAGATACGCAGTATTTT
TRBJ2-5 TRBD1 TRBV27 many CASSLSRQGAGETQYF TGTGCCAGCAGTTTATCGAGGCAGGGGGCCGGAGAGACCCAGTACTTC
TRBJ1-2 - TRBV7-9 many CASSSPGVSSYGYTF TGTGCCAGCAGCAGCCCAGGGGTTTCGAGCTATGGCTACACCTTC
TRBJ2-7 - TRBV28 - CASSPGAGSYEQYF TGTGCCAGCAGCCCTGGGGCAGGGTCCTACGAGCAGTACTTC
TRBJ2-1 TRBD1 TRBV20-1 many CSARDWTGGGQSYNEQFF TGCAGTGCTAGAGATTGGACAGGGGGGGGGCAATCCTACAATGAGCAGTTCTTC
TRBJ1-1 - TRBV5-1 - CASRRDGGGNTEAFF TGCGCCAGCCGACGCGATGGGGGAGGGAACACTGAAGCTTTCTTT
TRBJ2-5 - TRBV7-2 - CASSLDMTAAQYF TGTGCCAGCAGCTTAGATATGACAGCGGCCCAGTACTTC
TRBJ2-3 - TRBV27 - CASSLSVPIGSGQYF TGTGCCAGCAGTTTATCGGTGCCCATCGGGTCTGGGCAGTATTTT
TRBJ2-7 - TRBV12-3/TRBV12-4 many CASRGDGLFHEQYF TGTGCCAGCAGGGGGGACGGCCTTTTTCACGAGCAGTACTTC
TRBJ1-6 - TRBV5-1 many CASSFSGRSDSPLHF TGCGCCAGCAGCTTCTCGGGACGTTCGGATTCACCCCTCCACTTT
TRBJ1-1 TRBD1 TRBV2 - CASSAHRDSWVTEAFF TGTGCCAGCAGCGCCCACCGGGACAGCTGGGTTACTGAAGCTTTCTTT
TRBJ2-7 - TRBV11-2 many CASSLGGFPPYEQYF TGTGCCAGCAGCTTAGGTGGTTTCCCGCCCTACGAGCAGTACTTC
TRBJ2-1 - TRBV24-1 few CATSVSTSYNEQFF TGTGCCACCAGCGTGAGTACCTCCTACAATGAGCAGTTCTTC
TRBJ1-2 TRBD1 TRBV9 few CASSVAETGVRGYTF TGTGCCAGCAGCGTAGCTGAGACAGGGGTTCGAGGCTACACCTTC
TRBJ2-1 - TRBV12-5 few CASGSLGGGYEQFF TGTGCTAGTGGCTCCCTTGGGGGGGGCTATGAGCAGTTCTTC
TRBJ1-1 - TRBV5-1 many CASSPLQGNTEAFF TGCGCCAGCAGCCCGCTCCAGGGTAACACTGAAGCTTTCTTT
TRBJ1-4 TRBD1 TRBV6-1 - CTSSSTGFSEKLFF TGTACCAGCAGCTCGACAGGGTTCAGTGAAAAACTGTTTTTT
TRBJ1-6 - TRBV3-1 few CASRRGQFWDNSPLHF TGTGCCAGCAGACGAGGACAGTTTTGGGATAATTCACCCCTCCACTTT
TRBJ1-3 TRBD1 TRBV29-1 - CSVTLDRGGNTIYF TGCAGCGTTACATTAGACAGGGGAGGAAACACCATATATTTT
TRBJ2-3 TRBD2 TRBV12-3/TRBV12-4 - CASSLGTSGNTDTQYF TGTGCCAGCAGTTTAGGGACTAGCGGGAACACAGATACGCAGTATTTT
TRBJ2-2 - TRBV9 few CASKRHGGTGELFF TGTGCCAGCAAGAGACACGGAGGCACCGGGGAGCTGTTTTTT
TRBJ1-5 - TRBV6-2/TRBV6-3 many CASSYRKSNQPQHF TGTGCCAGCAGTTACAGGAAGAGCAATCAGCCCCAGCATTTT
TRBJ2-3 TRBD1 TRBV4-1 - CASSRDRGQDTQYF TGCGCCAGCAGTCGGGACAGGGGGCAGGATACGCAGTATTTT
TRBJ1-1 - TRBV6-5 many CASSYSGAGRTEAFF TGTGCCAGCAGTTACTCGGGGGCAGGGAGGACTGAAGCTTTCTTT
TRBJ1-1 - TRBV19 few CATGGRNTEAFF TGTGCCACCGGGGGACGGAACACTGAAGCTTTCTTT
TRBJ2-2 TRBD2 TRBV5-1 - CASSLVPSGNTGELFF TGCGCCAGCAGCTTGGTGCCTAGCGGAAACACCGGGGAGCTGTTTTTT
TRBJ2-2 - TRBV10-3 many CAISDTGGELFF TGTGCCATCTCAGACACCGGCGGGGAGCTGTTTTTT
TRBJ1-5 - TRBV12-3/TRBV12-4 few CASSLGHPNQPQHF TGTGCCAGCAGCCTTGGACACCCCAATCAGCCCCAGCATTTT
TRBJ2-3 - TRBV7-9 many CASSVMERQTQYF TGTGCCAGCAGCGTCATGGAGCGTCAGACGCAGTATTTT
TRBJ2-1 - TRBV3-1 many CASSQAGERVRGEQFF TGTGCCAGCAGCCAAGCAGGCGAGAGGGTAAGGGGTGAGCAGTTCTTC
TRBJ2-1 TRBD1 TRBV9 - CASSAGTGPTNEQFF TGTGCCAGCAGCGCCGGGACAGGACCTACAAATGAGCAGTTCTTC
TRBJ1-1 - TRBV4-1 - CASSQEGNSLNTEAFF TGCGCCAGCAGCCAAGAGGGCAACAGTCTGAACACTGAAGCTTTCTTT
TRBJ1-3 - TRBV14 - CASSQGGTRYEISGNTIYF TGTGCCAGCAGCCAAGGTGGGACACGATACGAGATTTCTGGAAACACCATATATTTT
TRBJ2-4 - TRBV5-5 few CASSVFEDIQYF TGTGCCAGCAGCGTTTTTGAGGACATTCAGTACTTC
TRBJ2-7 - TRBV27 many CASSLSGGSYEQYF TGTGCCAGCAGTTTATCAGGGGGGTCCTACGAGCAGTACTTC
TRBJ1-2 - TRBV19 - CASSMPSRRDYTF TGTGCCAGTAGTATGCCGTCCCGGCGCGACTACACCTTC
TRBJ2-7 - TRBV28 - CATKEAGDYEQYF TGTGCCACCAAGGAGGCAGGGGACTACGAGCAGTACTTC
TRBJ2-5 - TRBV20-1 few CSASPLRDTDQETQYF TGCAGTGCTAGCCCGTTACGGGACACCGACCAAGAGACCCAGTACTTC
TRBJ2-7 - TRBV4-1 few CASNTQGPHEQYF TGCGCCAGCAACACACAGGGACCCCACGAGCAGTACTTC
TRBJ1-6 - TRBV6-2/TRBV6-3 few CASSSGSGNPRNSPLHF TGTGCCAGCAGTTCGGGGTCGGGCAACCCGAGGAATTCACCCCTCCACTTT